A selection of T cell receptor beta chains follows, all from one sample in a study of OX40 agonist ivuxolimab in advanced cancers. The data were produced by immunoSEQ multiplex PCR, yet TCRdb's version contains in-frame clones alone and is incomplete. This table has some 100,000 clones, roughly 89% appearing once. The sample consisted of CD4+ or CD8+ T cells sorted from blood, taken in a trial of the OX40 agonist ivuxolimab. The origin of the receptors is an adult with an advanced solid tumor such as melanoma, head and neck, liver or kidney cancer. Each CDR3 is given with its conserved first and last residue.

>TRBJ1-1|TRBV6-1
CASSAWDSTEAFF
>TRBJ2-2|TRBV14
CASSFIRTGLKNTGELFF
>TRBJ1-1|TRBV21-1
CASSKFSSGMNTEAFF
>TRBJ2-1|TRBV11-2
CASSLDLYEQFF
>TRBJ2-7|TRBV10-3
CANALRGGRDEQYF
>TRBJ1-3|TRBV4-1
CASSLAGTGGNTIYF
>TRBJ2-2|TRBV18
CASSPLATGELFF
>TRBJ2-1|TRBV21-1
CASSALGAVTSYNEQFF
>TRBJ2-1|TRBV6-5
CARNPPSGSYNEQFF
>TRBJ2-2|TRBV18
CASSRTSVPNTGELFF
>-|TRBV7-2
CASSFSETGSSYEQYF
>TRBJ2-7|TRBV28
CASRQTGGISYEQYF
>TRBJ2-5|TRBV5-6
CASSLGGARETQYF
>TRBJ2-5|TRBV7-6
CASSFYGQGAGETQYF
>TRBJ2-6|TRBV2
CASSVGPGANVLTF
>TRBJ2-7|TRBV2
CASSESLVSYEQYF
>TRBJ2-7|TRBV5-4
CASSLEIADLYEQYF
>TRBJ1-1|TRBV7-2
CASSFWGANTEAFF
>TRBJ2-1|TRBV19
CASSSIAGLTYNEQFF
>TRBJ2-2|TRBV27
CASSLSRLASYSGELFF
>TRBJ1-6|TRBV6-1
CATLRGGPSSSPLHF
>TRBJ1-4|TRBV6-1
CASLREVDNEKLFF
>TRBJ2-7|TRBV9
CASGTYYEQYF